Each of the 27 T cell receptor beta chains below was sequenced from the same sample in a study of PD-L1 blockade in urothelial cancer. Time point specified: pretreatment peripheral blood. The table came from immunoSEQ multiplex PCR; TCRdb's copy has only in-frame clones and leaves some out. This repertoire shows 35,000 to 45,000 clones, roughly 90% found once; its top ten account for 20% to 30%. The sequencing here drew on PBMCs, taken around atezolizumab (anti-PD-L1) treatment. The receptors derive from a donor aged 40 or older with urothelial cancer.

The chain employs TRBV19 and TRBJ1-1, with D unresolved. The CDR3 spans 15 residues. The germline gives CDR1 LNHDA, CDR2 SQIVND (reference sequence). Trimming took off 6 bases at V and 1 base at J, with 15 bases between the two ends. The CDR3 sequence is CASRVRVGANTEAFF. CDR3 nucleotide sequence: TGTGCCAGTAGGGTCCGGGTTGGAGCGAACACTGAAGCTTTCTTT. Complete variable domain (other parts from reference TRBV19 and TRBJ1-1): DGGITQSPKYLFRKEGQNVTLSCEQNLNHDAMYWYRQDPGQGLRLIYYSQIVNDFQKGDIAEGYSVSREKKESFPLTVTSAQKNPTAFYLCASRVRVGANTEAFFGQGTRLTVV.

The chain combines TRBV2 with TRBJ2-5; a weak D match, TRBD2 (6 bases). Germline CDR1 SNHLY, CDR2 FYNNEI. The CDR3 has 17 residues. The V gene lost 1 base and the J gene lost 4 bases, with 19 bases spanning the gap. The CDR3 region is CASSEGVVGSGRETQYF. CDR3 in DNA: TGTGCCAGCAGTGAAGGTGTGGTGGGATCCGGGAGAGAGACCCAGTACTTC. Using reference TRBV2 and TRBJ2-5 for the parts outside the CDR3, the full variable domain is EPEVTQTPSHQVTQMGQEVILRCVPISNHLYFYWYRQILGQKVEFLVSFYNNEISEKSEIFDDQFSVERPDGSNFTLKIRSTKLEDSAMYFCASSEGVVGSGRETQYFGPGTRLLVL.

The chain carries TRBV5-5 and TRBJ1-1; D is undetermined. The V end lost 1 base, the J end lost 3 bases, and 10 bases lay between the germline ends. Germline V lookup: CDR1 SGHKS, CDR2 YYEKEE (reference sequence). The CDR3 sequence is 14 residues long. The DNA of the CDR3 is TGTGCCAGCAGCTTGCTTGGGCTCTACACTGAAGCTTTCTTT. Translated, it gives CASSLLGLYTEAFF.

This chain links TRBV2 with TRBJ1-1, with TRBD1 as a possible D gene (5 bases). Per the germline V gene, CDR1 is SNHLY and CDR2 is FYNNEI. The V end lost 5 bases, the J end lost 6 bases, and 16 bases lay between the germline ends. The CDR3 extends over 14 amino acids. CDR3 nucleotides: TGTGCCAGCAGTCCACCCCAGACGGGGGCTGAAGCTTTCTTT. Amino acid sequence: CASSPPQTGAEAFF.

The V and J genes are TRBV5-1 and TRBJ2-5, with D possibly matching TRBD2 (5 bases). The germline gives CDR1 SGHRS, CDR2 YFSETQ. Deletions cut 4 bases from V and 2 bases from J, with 12 bases between. This CDR3 comprises 14 residues. This CDR3 reads CASSPRRKQETQYF. The CDR3 coding sequence is TGCGCCAGCAGCCCCCGGAGGAAACAAGAGACCCAGTACTTC.

CDR3 bases: TGTGCCAGCAGCTTGGGGGGGGTTGGAAACACCATATATTTT. Translation: CASSLGGVGNTIYF. The V gene is TRBV5-4, the J gene TRBJ1-3, with D tentatively TRBD1 (5 bases). The length of the CDR3 is 14 residues. The V end lost 0 bases, the J end lost 3 bases, and 7 bases lay between the germline ends. In germline, CDR1 is SGHNT, CDR2 YYREEE (reference sequence).

This chain joins TRBV29-1 and TRBJ2-3; no firm D call. The germline V gene encodes CDR1 SQVTM and CDR2 ANQGSEA. Trimming stripped 3 bases from V and 0 bases from J, with 7 bases between. The CDR3 has 13 residues. The CDR3 DNA sequence: TGCAGCGTTGATCCCTTTAGCACAGATACGCAGTATTTT. The encoded protein is CSVDPFSTDTQYF.

The table lists this clone with a few counts. The chain uses TRBV4-2 and TRBJ1-1; D is undetermined. The CDR3 length is 15 residues. Germline assignment: CDR1 LGHNA and CDR2 YNFKEQ. Trimming pared 7 bases from V and 0 bases from J, leaving 15 bases between. The CDR3 nucleotides are TGTGCCAGCACCTCTTTGTGGGCGTTGAACACTGAAGCTTTCTTT. Amino acid sequence: CASTSLWALNTEAFF.

For the CDR3, the DNA is TGTGCCAGCAGCCGGGACAGGGTGAAGGGGCAGTTCTTC. Its translation: CASSRDRVKGQFF. V and J are TRBV5-6 and TRBJ2-1; 9 nucleotides align to TRBD1. Germline V gives CDR1 SGHDT, CDR2 YYEEEE. This CDR3 spans 13 amino acids. V was clipped by 4 bases and J by 12 bases; unmatched bases: 8.

This clone appeared once. The chain joins TRBV5-1 to TRBJ1-5; D possibly corresponds to TRBD1 (5 bases). The CDR3 runs to 15 residues. CDR1 SGHRS and CDR2 YFSETQ come from the germline V gene. Trimming pared 1 base from V and 1 base from J, leaving 9 bases between. The CDR3 nucleotides are TGCGCCAGCAGCTTGTCGGGGGACAGCAATCAGCCCCAGCATTTT. It codes for CASSLSGDSNQPQHF. The complete variable domain, with remaining parts taken from reference TRBV5-1 and TRBJ1-5, reads KAGVTQTPRYLIKTRGQQVTLSCSPISGHRSVSWYQQTPGQGLQFLFEYFSETQRNKGNFPGRFSGRQFSNSRSEMNVSTLELGDSALYLCASSLSGDSNQPQHFGDGTRLSIL.

V gene TRBV18 combines with J gene TRBJ2-4; 14 positions match TRBD2. Germline CDR1 reads KGHSH; CDR2 reads LQKENI. The ends lost 0 bases at V and 7 bases at J; junction bases unmatched: 2. There are 16 residues in the CDR3. The CDR3 reads CASSPPGTSGSNIQYF. The CDR3 nucleotides read TGTGCCAGCTCACCACCCGGGACTAGCGGGAGTAACATTCAGTACTTC.

This chain uses TRBV19 with TRBJ1-4; 7 bases match TRBD1. With 4 bases clipped from V and 8 bases from J, the junction kept 10 bases outside the gene matches. The CDR3 covers 15 residues. From germline, CDR1 is LNHDA and CDR2 SQIVND (reference sequence). DNA of the CDR3: TGTGCCAGTAGTAGGGCCTACAGGGGTGGCGAAAAACTGTTTTTT. As protein: CASSRAYRGGEKLFF.

The chain recombines TRBV27 with TRBJ2-4; 8 nucleotides agree with TRBD2. The CDR3 has 15 amino acids. The germline V gene encodes CDR1 MNHEY and CDR2 SMNVEV (reference sequence). V was pared by 9 bases and J by 1 base, with 8 bases of the junction left unmatched. The CDR3 spells CARGGREEAKNIQYF. CDR3 nucleotides: TGTGCCAGGGGAGGGCGGGAGGAGGCCAAAAACATTCAGTACTTC.

This clone has only one observation. The rearrangement uses TRBV2 and TRBJ2-5; the match to TRBD2 covers 9 bases. The CDR3 has 16 residues. Looked up from germline, CDR1 is SNHLY and CDR2 is FYNNEI. V shed 8 bases and J 4 bases; nucleotides not matched to a gene: 14. The CDR3 protein is CASAPPRGGAGETQYF. The CDR3 DNA is TGTGCCAGCGCCCCCCCGCGGGGGGGCGCGGGAGAGACCCAGTACTTC.

The chain carries TRBV7-9 and TRBJ1-5, with D tentatively TRBD1 (5 bases). Germline CDR1 SEHNR, CDR2 FQNEAQ (reference sequence). The CDR3 sequence is 14 residues long. V lost 6 bases and J lost 5, with 14 bases in between. This CDR3 is CASSPGGGDQPQHF. The CDR3 nucleotides read TGTGCCAGCAGTCCCGGGGGGGGTGATCAGCCCCAGCATTTT.

The gene calls are TRBV5-4 and TRBJ1-2, with a tentative D call TRBD1 (6 bases). The CDR3 length is 15 residues. Germline V gives CDR1 SGHNT, CDR2 YYREEE (reference sequence). The ends were cut back, 0 bases at V and 4 bases at J, with 13 bases in the middle. The CDR3 is CASSLGLGAGYGYTF. The DNA for the CDR3 is TGTGCCAGCAGCTTGGGTTTGGGGGCGGGCTATGGCTACACCTTC.

This clone occurred once. V usage is TRBV28 and J usage is TRBJ1-2; 7 nucleotides match TRBD1. The CDR3 is 15 residues long. CDR1 and CDR2 (germline): MDHEN, SYDVKM. V trimming: 4 bases; J trimming: 3 bases; junction bases outside the gene matches: 8. CDR3 sequence reads: CASSYLGGWDYGYTF. Here the CDR3 DNA reads TGTGCCAGCAGTTACCTAGGGGGCTGGGACTATGGCTACACCTTC.

The chain links TRBV7-6 to TRBJ2-5; tentative D call: TRBD1 (5 bases). Germline CDR1 SGHVS, CDR2 FNYEAQ. There are 15 residues in the CDR3. V was clipped by 1 base and J by 5 bases, with 14 bases between them. This CDR3 reads CASSLGPRVGETQYF. For the CDR3, the DNA is TGTGCCAGCAGCTTAGGCCCCAGGGTCGGCGAGACCCAGTACTTC. The variable domain in full, with the rest retrieved from reference TRBV7-6 and TRBJ2-5, is GAGVSQSPRYKVTKRGQDVALRCDPISGHVSLYWYRQALGQGPEFLTYFNYEAQQDKSGLPNDRFSAERPEGSISTLTIQRTEQRDSAMYRCASSLGPRVGETQYFGPGTRLLVL.

The chain joins TRBV5-4 to TRBJ2-7, with a weak D call TRBD1 (5 bases). Trimming took 2 bases from V and 0 from J, leaving 9 bases between them. The germline V gene has CDR1 SGHNT and CDR2 YYREEE (reference sequence). The CDR3 runs 14 residues. Here the CDR3 DNA reads TGTGCCAGCAGCTTTGGGGCAGCCTCCTACGAGCAGTACTTC. Translation gives CASSFGAASYEQYF.

The rearrangement joins TRBV15 to TRBJ1-5, with a weak D call TRBD1 (5 bases). CDR3 size: 16 residues. The germline V and J ends were trimmed by 1 base and 5 bases, with 15 bases remaining between them. Germline V gene lookup returns CDR1 LNHNV and CDR2 YYDKDF (reference sequence). CDR3 nucleotides: TGTGCCACCAGCAGAGGGGGCCTCCTCAACGATCAGCCCCAGCATTTT. The encoded protein is CATSRGGLLNDQPQHF.

V is TRBV7-2 and J is TRBJ1-2; the D is unclear. This CDR3 has 15 residues. Trimming left V 5 bases short and J 4 bases short, with 17 bases between. Germline lookup yields CDR1 SGHTA and CDR2 FQGNSA. The CDR3 DNA reads as TGTGCCAGCAGCGCCCGCCCCCAGGTCCCCTATGGCTACACCTTC. This encodes CASSARPQVPYGYTF.

This chain joins TRBV18 and TRBJ1-2; D might be TRBD1 (5 bases). This CDR3 contains 16 residues. The V end was cut by 3 bases, the J end by 3 bases, with 17 bases between. CDR1 KGHSH and CDR2 LQKENI come from the germline V gene. The CDR3 reads CASSPRQTGADYGYTF. CDR3 bases: TGTGCCAGCTCACCGAGACAGACTGGGGCTGACTATGGCTACACCTTC.

V usage is TRBV27 and J usage is TRBJ2-5; tentative D call: TRBD1 (6 bases). V was cut by 2 bases and J by 4 bases, with 14 bases left in between. The CDR3 has 15 residues. CDR1 MNHEY and CDR2 SMNVEV come from the germline V gene (reference sequence). CDR3 coding DNA: TGTGCCAGCAGTTTAGGGATGCAGGGGCGAGAGACCCAGTACTTC. Translated: CASSLGMQGRETQYF.

The gene calls are TRBV29-1 and TRBJ1-3, with D tentatively TRBD1 (6 bases). Germline-derived CDR1 and CDR2 are SQVTM and ANQGSEA. The V end lost 4 bases, the J end lost 0 bases, and 10 bases lay between the germline ends. The CDR3 covers 14 residues. This chain's CDR3 is CSVGVDSSGNTIYF. CDR3 in DNA: TGCAGCGTTGGAGTGGACAGCTCTGGAAACACCATATATTTT.

CDR3 region: CAISESGGTMNTEAFF. For the CDR3, the DNA is TGTGCCATCAGTGAGTCGGGGGGGACGATGAACACTGAAGCTTTCTTT. The chain is built from TRBV10-3 and TRBJ1-1; TRBD1 is a possible D gene (5 bases). The CDR3 contains 16 residues. The germline CDR1 and CDR2 sequences are ENHRY and SYGVKD. V lost 0 bases, J lost 0 bases, and 11 bases lay in between.

This rearrangement joins TRBV6-1 to TRBJ1-5; D gene uncertain. The CDR3 runs 14 residues. Germline V gene data show CDR1 as MNHNS and CDR2 as SASEGT. V was clipped by 4 bases and J by 1 base, with 8 bases between them. This chain's CDR3 is CASSGAGSNQPQHF. The CDR3 DNA reads as TGTGCCAGCAGTGGTGCGGGGAGCAATCAGCCCCAGCATTTT.

The chain employs TRBV14 and TRBJ2-7; TRBD2 matches 8 bases. The V and J ends lost 3 bases and 0 bases, in that order; junction bases with no gene match: 7. This CDR3 contains 16 residues. Looked up from germline, CDR1 is SGHDN and CDR2 is FVKESK. CDR3 sequence reads: CASSHFVSGNSYEQYF. CDR3 coding DNA: TGTGCCAGCAGCCATTTCGTTAGCGGGAACTCCTACGAGCAGTACTTC.